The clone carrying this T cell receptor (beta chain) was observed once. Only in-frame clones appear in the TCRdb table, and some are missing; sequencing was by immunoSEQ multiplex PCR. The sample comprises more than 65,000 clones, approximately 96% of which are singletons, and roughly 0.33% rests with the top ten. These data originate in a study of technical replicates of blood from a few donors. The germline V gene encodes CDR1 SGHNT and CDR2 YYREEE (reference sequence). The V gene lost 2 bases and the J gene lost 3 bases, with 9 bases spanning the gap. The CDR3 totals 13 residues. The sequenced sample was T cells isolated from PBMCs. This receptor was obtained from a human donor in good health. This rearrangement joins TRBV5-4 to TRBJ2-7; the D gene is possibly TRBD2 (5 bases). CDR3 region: CASSFVGSYEQYF. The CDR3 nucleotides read TGTGCCAGCAGCTTTGTAGGGAGCTACGAGCAGTACTTC.